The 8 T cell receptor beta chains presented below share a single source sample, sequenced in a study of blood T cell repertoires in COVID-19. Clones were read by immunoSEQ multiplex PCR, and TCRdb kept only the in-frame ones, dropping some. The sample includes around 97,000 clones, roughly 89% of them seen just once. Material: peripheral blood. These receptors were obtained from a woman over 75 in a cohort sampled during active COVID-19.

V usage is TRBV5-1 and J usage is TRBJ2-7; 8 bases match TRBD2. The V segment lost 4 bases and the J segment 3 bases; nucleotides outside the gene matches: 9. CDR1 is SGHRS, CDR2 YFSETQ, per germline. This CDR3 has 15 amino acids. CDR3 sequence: CASSENSGVNYEQYF. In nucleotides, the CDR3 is TGCGCCAGCAGCGAAAATAGCGGGGTGAACTACGAGCAGTACTTC.

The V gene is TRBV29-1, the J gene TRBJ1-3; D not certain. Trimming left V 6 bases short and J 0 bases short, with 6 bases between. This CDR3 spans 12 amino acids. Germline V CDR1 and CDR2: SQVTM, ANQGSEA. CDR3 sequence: CSVRISGNTIYF. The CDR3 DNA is TGCAGCGTGCGGATCTCTGGAAACACCATATATTTT.

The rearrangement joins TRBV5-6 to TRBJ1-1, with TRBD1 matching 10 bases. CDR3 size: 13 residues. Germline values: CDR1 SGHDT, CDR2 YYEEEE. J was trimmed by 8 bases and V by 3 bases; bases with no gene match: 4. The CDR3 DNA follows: TGTGCCAGCAGCTCGACAGGGGGCTACGAAGCTTTCTTT. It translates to CASSSTGGYEAFF.

In nucleotides, the CDR3 is TGTGCCAGCAGTTTATCTGTGAGCTACGAGCAGTACTTC. Its protein product is CASSLSVSYEQYF. This rearrangement joins TRBV27 to TRBJ2-7, with D hard to call. The germline CDR1 and CDR2 sequences are MNHEY and SMNVEV (reference sequence). The V end lost 0 bases, the J end lost 3 bases, and 6 bases lay between the germline ends. CDR3 size: 13 residues.

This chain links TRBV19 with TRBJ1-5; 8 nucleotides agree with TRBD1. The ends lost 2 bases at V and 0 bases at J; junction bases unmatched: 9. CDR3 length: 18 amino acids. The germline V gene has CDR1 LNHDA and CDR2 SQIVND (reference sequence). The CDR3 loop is CASSISWQGAGSNQPQHF. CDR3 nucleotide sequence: TGTGCCAGTAGTATAAGTTGGCAGGGGGCAGGTAGCAATCAGCCCCAGCATTTT.

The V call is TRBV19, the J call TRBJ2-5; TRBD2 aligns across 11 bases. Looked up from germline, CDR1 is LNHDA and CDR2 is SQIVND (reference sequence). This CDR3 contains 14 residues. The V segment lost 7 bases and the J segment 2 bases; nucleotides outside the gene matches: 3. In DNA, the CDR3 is TGTGCCAGTACCCGGACTAGCGGGCAAGAGACCCAGTACTTC. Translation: CASTRTSGQETQYF.

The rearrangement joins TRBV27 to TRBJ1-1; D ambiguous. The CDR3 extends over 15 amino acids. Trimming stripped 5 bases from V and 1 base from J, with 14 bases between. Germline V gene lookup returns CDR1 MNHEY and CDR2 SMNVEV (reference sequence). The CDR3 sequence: CASSPDTLENTEAFF. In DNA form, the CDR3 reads TGTGCCAGCAGTCCAGACACCCTCGAGAACACTGAAGCTTTCTTT.

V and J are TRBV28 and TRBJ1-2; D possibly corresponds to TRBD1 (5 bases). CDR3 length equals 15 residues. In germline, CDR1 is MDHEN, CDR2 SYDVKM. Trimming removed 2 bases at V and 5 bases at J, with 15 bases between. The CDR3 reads CASSLIGGFFYGYTF. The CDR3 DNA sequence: TGTGCCAGCAGTTTAATCGGGGGGTTCTTTTATGGCTACACCTTC.